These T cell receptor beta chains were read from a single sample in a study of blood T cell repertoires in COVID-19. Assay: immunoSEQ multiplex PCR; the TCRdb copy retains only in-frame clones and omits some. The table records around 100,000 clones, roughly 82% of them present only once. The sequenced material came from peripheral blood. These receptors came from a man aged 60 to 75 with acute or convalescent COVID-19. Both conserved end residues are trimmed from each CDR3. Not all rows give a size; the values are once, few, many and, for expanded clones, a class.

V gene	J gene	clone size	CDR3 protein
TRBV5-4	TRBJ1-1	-	ASSSGTTNTEAF
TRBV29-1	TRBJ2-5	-	SATRTQGIQETQY
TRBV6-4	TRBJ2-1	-	ASSLRLAGALNEQF
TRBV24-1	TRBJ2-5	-	ATSGRGQYQETQY
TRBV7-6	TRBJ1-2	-	ASSPAAQMGYT
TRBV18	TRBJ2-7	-	ASSPVEGTYEQY
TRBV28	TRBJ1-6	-	ASSLPGDSSPLH
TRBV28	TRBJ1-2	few	ASGSGGSNYGYT
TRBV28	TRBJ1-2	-	ASSFMVGQGDGYT
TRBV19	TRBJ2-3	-	ASSWAGDEDTQY
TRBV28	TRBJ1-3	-	ASSFSRTGNTIY
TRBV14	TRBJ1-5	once	ASLNPGQVTTEGNQPQH
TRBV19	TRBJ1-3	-	ASSISPGRGAGNTIY
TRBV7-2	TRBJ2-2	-	ASSLESFLAEEHRGAV
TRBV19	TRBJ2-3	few	ASSSGLAVTDTQY
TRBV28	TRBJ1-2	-	ATRSRRGAVGYT
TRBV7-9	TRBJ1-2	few	ASSLGQNYGYT
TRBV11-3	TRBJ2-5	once	ASSTRQAQETQY
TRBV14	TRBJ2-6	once	ASSYRGAPGANVLT
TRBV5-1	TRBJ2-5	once	ASSLGGQAGRETQY
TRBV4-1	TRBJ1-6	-	ASSPTGGSSPLH
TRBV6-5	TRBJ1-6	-	ASSLSGFGNSPLH
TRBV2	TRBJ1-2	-	ASRADYGYT
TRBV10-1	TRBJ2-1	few	ASSSASDEQF
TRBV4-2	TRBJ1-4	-	ASSPGDRDNEKLF
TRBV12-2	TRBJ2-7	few	ASPIPGVRHEQY
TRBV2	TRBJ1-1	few	ASSRQGAEAF
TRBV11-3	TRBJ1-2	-	ASSSGTGLYRNYGYT
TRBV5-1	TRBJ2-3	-	ASSLYLAGVTDTQY
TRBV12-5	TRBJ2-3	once	ASGPSGTSYTDTQY
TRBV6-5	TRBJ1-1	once	ASSLSGNTEAF
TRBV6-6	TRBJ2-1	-	ASSSGQLQF
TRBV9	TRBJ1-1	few	ASSANRASTEAF
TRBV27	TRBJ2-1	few	ASTLSGTSSYNEQF
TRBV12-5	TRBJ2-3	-	ASGDSGRTDTQY
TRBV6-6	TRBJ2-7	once	ASSYERSEQY
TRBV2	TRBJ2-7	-	ASSEDRLNEQY
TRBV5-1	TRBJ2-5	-	ASSFQGGETQY
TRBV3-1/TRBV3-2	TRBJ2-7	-	ASSRTGGGGREQY
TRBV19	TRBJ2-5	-	ASSMGLGETQY
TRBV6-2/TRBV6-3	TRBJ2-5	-	ASSSWTSWMAQY
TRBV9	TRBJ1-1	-	ASSLTGDTEAF
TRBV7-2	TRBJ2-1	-	ASSLSTGLVYNEQF
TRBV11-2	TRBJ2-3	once	ASSLGGLLTDTQY
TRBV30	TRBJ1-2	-	AWSSRQGTYYGYT
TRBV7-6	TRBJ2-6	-	ASSRSSASSGANVLT
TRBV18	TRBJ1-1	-	ASSPWGQGMNTEAF
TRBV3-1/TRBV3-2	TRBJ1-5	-	ASSPREGQPQH
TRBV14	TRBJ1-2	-	ASGTAYGYT
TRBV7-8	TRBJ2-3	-	ASSFRLGAGDTQY